Listed here are 32 T cell receptor beta chains from one sample, sequenced in a study of T cell changes during pregnancy in multiple sclerosis. Generated by immunoSEQ multiplex PCR, the TCRdb table keeps only in-frame clones and is missing some. The sample shows about 40,000 clones, about 93% of them seen only once. The specimen was CD4+ T cells from peripheral blood mononuclear cells, collected in the third trimester of pregnancy. These receptors all stem from a female donor with multiple sclerosis, enrolled in a pregnancy study.

The chain employs TRBV5-1 and TRBJ2-3, with 10 nucleotides matching TRBD2. The CDR3 consists of 14 residues. V dropped 4 bases and J dropped 8; count of bases not matched to a gene: 7. Germline CDR1 SGHRS, CDR2 YFSETQ. This CDR3 reads CASSISGGPGTQYF. The CDR3 DNA is TGCGCCAGCAGCATTAGCGGGGGGCCAGGTACGCAGTATTTT. Using reference TRBV5-1 and TRBJ2-3 for the parts outside the CDR3, the full variable domain is KAGVTQTPRYLIKTRGQQVTLSCSPISGHRSVSWYQQTPGQGLQFLFEYFSETQRNKGNFPGRFSGRQFSNSRSEMNVSTLELGDSALYLCASSISGGPGTQYFGPGTRLTVL.

The gene calls are TRBV6-5 and TRBJ2-7, with 11 nucleotides matching TRBD2. The CDR3 runs to 15 residues. Trimming took 4 bases from V and 4 from J; bases not matched to a gene: 6. Germline-derived CDR1 and CDR2 are MNHEY and SVGAGI. CDR3: CASSSTSGAGYEQYF. The CDR3, as DNA: TGTGCCAGCAGTTCGACTAGCGGGGCGGGATACGAGCAGTACTTC.

The chain's CDR3 is CASSTGQGNGYTF. In nucleotides, the CDR3 is TGTGCCAGCAGTACGGGACAGGGGAATGGCTACACCTTC. The rearrangement links TRBV6-5 to TRBJ1-2; TRBD1 aligns across 10 bases. J gave up 6 bases and V 5 bases, and 3 bases lay outside the gene matches. Germline CDR1 MNHEY, CDR2 SVGAGI. The CDR3 length is 13 residues.

The chain couples TRBV5-4 to TRBJ2-1, with TRBD2 matching over 11 bases. The ends lost 5 bases at V and 3 bases at J; junction bases unmatched: 4. Germline CDR1 is SGHNT and CDR2 is YYREEE (reference sequence). CDR3 length equals 15 residues. The CDR3 bases are TGTGCCAGCAGTCTGACTAGCGGGGTCTACAATGAGCAGTTCTTC. Translating gives CASSLTSGVYNEQFF.

The sample holds one count of this clone. The chain joins TRBV2 to TRBJ1-4, with D unresolved. CDR3 length: 13 amino acids. Trimming pared 5 bases from V and 11 bases from J, leaving 15 bases between. From germline, CDR1 is SNHLY and CDR2 FYNNEI. The CDR3 DNA sequence: TGTGCCAGCAGTAGGCCAGTCCGAGGGAAACTGTTTTTT. It encodes CASSRPVRGKLFF. The full variable domain, with the rest looked up from reference TRBV2 and TRBJ1-4, is EPEVTQTPSHQVTQMGQEVILRCVPISNHLYFYWYRQILGQKVEFLVSFYNNEISEKSEIFDDQFSVERPDGSNFTLKIRSTKLEDSAMYFCASSRPVRGKLFFGSGTQLSVL.

The chain couples TRBV19 to TRBJ2-3, with no clear D. Trimming removed 5 bases from V and 2 bases from J, with 8 bases in between. Germline V lookup: CDR1 LNHDA, CDR2 SQIVND (reference sequence). This CDR3 region has 13 residues. The CDR3 sequence: CASSAANTDTQYF. Written as DNA, the CDR3 is TGTGCCAGTAGTGCTGCGAACACAGATACGCAGTATTTT.

The gene calls are TRBV30 and TRBJ2-7; TRBD1 matches 9 bases. CDR1 is GTSNPN, CDR2 SVGIG, per germline (reference sequence). The ends lost 3 bases at V and 5 bases at J; junction bases unmatched: 5. The length of the CDR3 is 13 residues. The CDR3 DNA follows: TGTGCCTGGAGCCGGGACAGGGTCCACGAGCAGTACTTC. Its protein product is CAWSRDRVHEQYF.

CDR3 coding DNA: TGTGCCAGCAGCTCGAAGGGACAGGGGGCTGCTGGAAACACCATATATTTT. Protein: CASSSKGQGAAGNTIYF. V is TRBV7-6 and J is TRBJ1-3; 12 bases are shared with TRBD1. The germline V gene has CDR1 SGHVS and CDR2 FNYEAQ. The CDR3 loop spans 17 amino acids. V dropped 4 bases and J dropped 2; count of bases not matched to a gene: 6.

The chain employs TRBV18 and TRBJ1-1, with 7 bases that match TRBD1. The trim removed 4 bases at V and 0 bases at J, leaving 5 bases unmatched. The CDR3 covers 15 residues. Germline CDR1 reads KGHSH; CDR2 reads LQKENI. The DNA for the CDR3 is TGTGCCAGCTCACTGGGACAGACCGTGAACACTGAAGCTTTCTTT. It is translated as CASSLGQTVNTEAFF. The whole variable domain, remainder taken from reference TRBV18 and TRBJ1-1, is NAGVMQNPRHLVRRRGQEARLRCSPMKGHSHVYWYRQLPEEGLKFMVYLQKENIIDESGMPKERFSAEFPKEGPSILRIQQVVRGDSAAYFCASSLGQTVNTEAFFGQGTRLTVV.

This chain joins TRBV7-8 and TRBJ2-7; possibly TRBD2 for D (5 bases). Germline V CDR1 and CDR2: SGHVS, FQNEAQ. The V and J ends lost 5 bases and 5 bases respectively, with 16 bases between them. The length of the CDR3 is 14 residues. CDR3 amino acids: CASSPPRGRDEQYF. The CDR3 nucleotides are TGTGCCAGCAGCCCCCCTAGAGGGCGCGACGAGCAGTACTTC. Supplemented by reference TRBV7-8 and TRBJ2-7, the full variable domain reads GAGVSQSPRYKVAKRGQDVALRCDPISGHVSLFWYQQALGQGPEFLTYFQNEAQLDKSGLPSDRFFAERPEGSVSTLKIQRTQQEDSAVYLCASSPPRGRDEQYFGPGTRLTVT.

The chain employs TRBV2 and TRBJ2-1; the D gene is possibly TRBD2 (5 bases). CDR1 is SNHLY and CDR2 is FYNNEI in the germline V gene. The CDR3 contains 13 residues. V was pared by 5 bases and J by 8 bases, with 13 bases between. CDR3 protein: CASSSSGVDEQFF. The DNA of the CDR3 is TGTGCCAGCAGTTCATCCGGGGTCGATGAGCAGTTCTTC.

V usage is TRBV30 and J usage is TRBJ2-3, with D possibly matching TRBD2 (6 bases). CDR3 size: 13 residues. Trimming pared 0 bases from V and 6 bases from J, leaving 10 bases between. CDR1 and CDR2 (germline): GTSNPN, SVGIG (reference sequence). The CDR3 nucleotides read TGTGCCTGGAGTGTACGGGAGCGCGATACGCAGTATTTT. Translated: CAWSVRERDTQYF. The variable domain in full, completed from reference TRBV30 and TRBJ2-3, reads SQTIHQWPATLVQPVGSPLSLECTVEGTSNPNLYWYRQAAGRGLQLLFYSVGIGQISSEVPQNLSASRPQDRQFILSSKKLLLSDSGFYLCAWSVRERDTQYFGPGTRLTVL.

The V gene is TRBV6-5, the J gene TRBJ2-1, with 14 bases identical to TRBD2. V dropped 6 bases and J dropped 7; count of bases not matched to a gene: 5. CDR1 and CDR2 from the germline V gene are MNHEY and SVGAGI. CDR3 length: 15 amino acids. The DNA for the CDR3 is TGTGCCAGCAGAGGACTAGCGGGGGGTAATAATGAGCAGTTCTTC. It codes for CASRGLAGGNNEQFF.

The V and J genes are TRBV27 and TRBJ1-2, with 12 bases aligning to TRBD1. The CDR3 spans 16 residues. Germline assignment: CDR1 MNHEY and CDR2 SMNVEV (reference sequence). V was pared by 5 bases and J by 8 bases, with 12 bases of the junction left unmatched. The DNA for the CDR3 is TGTGCCAGCAGTCGTCCCGGGACAGGGGGCCTTAGGGGCTACACCTTC. Encoded protein: CASSRPGTGGLRGYTF.

The genes are TRBV7-2 and TRBJ2-3; 11 nucleotides align to TRBD2. Unmatched junction bases numbered 8, after V lost 5 bases and J lost 4 bases. Looked up from germline, CDR1 is SGHTA and CDR2 is FQGNSA. The CDR3 is 16 amino acids. CDR3 sequence (DNA): TGTGCCAGCAGCCCAAGGGCTAGCGGGGGGCCAGATACGCAGTATTTT. Translation gives CASSPRASGGPDTQYF.

The chain is built from TRBV18 and TRBJ1-1, with a possible D match to TRBD1 (6 bases). Germline V gene sequence: CDR1 KGHSH, CDR2 LQKENI. The CDR3 covers 14 residues. V was cut by 1 base and J by 4 bases, with 10 bases left in between. CDR3 DNA sequence: TGTGCCAGCTCACCACTGGGGGGGGCCACTGAAGCTTTCTTT. Amino acids: CASSPLGGATEAFF.

The rearrangement links TRBV19 to TRBJ2-2; possible D gene TRBD1, 6 bases. V was trimmed by 1 base and J by 5 bases, leaving 11 bases between them. Germline CDR1 is LNHDA and CDR2 is SQIVND (reference sequence). There are 15 residues in the CDR3. CDR3: CASSIALGQTGELFF. CDR3 bases: TGTGCCAGTAGTATAGCCCTTGGACAGACCGGGGAGCTGTTTTTT.

This rearrangement joins TRBV5-8 to TRBJ2-7; 11 nucleotides agree with TRBD1. Per germline, CDR1 SGHTS and CDR2 YDEGEE. The CDR3 covers 15 residues. The ends lost 4 bases at V and 2 bases at J; junction bases unmatched: 5. This CDR3 is CASSPPGQGAYEQYF. The DNA of the CDR3 is TGTGCCAGCAGCCCTCCGGGACAGGGGGCCTACGAGCAGTACTTC.

The genes are TRBV19 and TRBJ2-2; TRBD1 might be the D (6 bases). Deletions cut 5 bases from V and 6 bases from J, with 10 bases between. The germline CDR1 and CDR2 sequences are LNHDA and SQIVND (reference sequence). The CDR3 totals 13 residues. CDR3 sequence reads: CASSLYRAGELFF. The CDR3 DNA sequence: TGTGCCAGTAGTCTATACAGGGCCGGGGAGCTGTTTTTT.

The V call is TRBV6-4, the J call TRBJ1-1; no definite D call. The germline V gene has CDR1 MRHNA and CDR2 SNTAGT. V was pared by 6 bases and J by 3 bases, with 14 bases between. The CDR3 extends over 14 amino acids. In DNA form, the CDR3 reads TGTGCCAGCAGACTTTCGCCCGTGGACACTGAAGCTTTCTTT. Translating gives CASRLSPVDTEAFF.

The gene calls are TRBV7-9 and TRBJ2-7; TRBD2 agrees at 11 bases. This CDR3 is built from 16 residues. Germline-derived CDR1 and CDR2 are SEHNR and FQNEAQ (reference sequence). J lost 3 bases, V lost 6 bases, and 10 bases had no gene match. CDR3 sequence reads: CASRHTSGLAVYEQYF. CDR3 bases: TGTGCCAGCAGACATACGTCGGGACTAGCGGTCTACGAGCAGTACTTC.

The rearrangement links TRBV28 to TRBJ1-2; D ambiguous. Trimming took off 3 bases at V and 3 bases at J, with 8 bases between the two ends. Germline V gives CDR1 MDHEN, CDR2 SYDVKM. This CDR3 region has 13 residues. The CDR3 loop is CASSLYLYYGYTF. The CDR3 DNA reads TGTGCCAGCAGTTTGTATCTATACTATGGCTACACCTTC.

This clone was recorded once. The V gene is TRBV29-1, the J gene TRBJ1-5; 10 positions match TRBD1. V trimming: 6 bases; J trimming: 6 bases; junction bases outside the gene matches: 8. This CDR3 comprises 14 residues. CDR1 SQVTM and CDR2 ANQGSEA come from the germline V gene. CDR3: CSVADRGQGQPQHF. CDR3 coding DNA: TGCAGCGTCGCTGACAGGGGGCAAGGTCAGCCCCAGCATTTT. Supplemented by reference TRBV29-1 and TRBJ1-5, the full variable domain reads SAVISQKPSRDICQRGTSLTIQCQVDSQVTMMFWYRQQPGQSLTLIATANQGSEATYESGFVIDKFPISRPNLTFSTLTVSNMSPEDSSIYLCSVADRGQGQPQHFGDGTRLSIL.

The chain carries TRBV5-1 and TRBJ2-7; D is perhaps TRBD2 (6 bases). V was trimmed by 2 bases and J by 6 bases, leaving 15 bases between them. The length of the CDR3 is 14 residues. Germline lookup yields CDR1 SGHRS and CDR2 YFSETQ. The CDR3 reads CASSLSLMGGEQYF. In DNA, the CDR3 is TGCGCCAGCAGCTTATCGCTAATGGGGGGCGAGCAGTACTTC.

The chain employs TRBV7-9 and TRBJ1-4; TRBD1 matches 7 bases. From germline, CDR1 is SEHNR and CDR2 FQNEAQ (reference sequence). This CDR3 has 16 residues. Trimming cost V 4 bases and J 2 bases; bases outside gene matches: 7. The CDR3 sequence: CASSSIIQGTNEKLFF. CDR3 DNA sequence: TGTGCCAGCAGCTCAATAATACAGGGGACTAATGAAAAACTGTTTTTT.

The J gene is TRBJ2-2, the V gene TRBV9, with a tentative D call TRBD2 (6 bases). Trimming took 4 bases from V and 4 from J, leaving 14 bases between them. Germline loops: CDR1 SGDLS, CDR2 YYNGEE. The CDR3 has 15 amino acids. CDR3 sequence (DNA): TGTGCCAGCAGCAAAATGACTAGTTCCACCGGGGAGCTGTTTTTT. Translation: CASSKMTSSTGELFF.

The gene calls are TRBV5-8 and TRBJ1-2; the D gene is possibly TRBD1 (6 bases). In germline, CDR1 is SGHTS, CDR2 YDEGEE. The CDR3 runs 14 residues. Trimming removed 0 bases from V and 3 bases from J, with 9 bases in between. CDR3 nucleotide sequence: TGTGCCAGCAGCTTGGCACAGGGCTACTATGGCTACACCTTC. Translating it yields CASSLAQGYYGYTF.

The V call is TRBV5-1, the J call TRBJ1-4; a weak D match, TRBD1 (5 bases). The germline V gene has CDR1 SGHRS and CDR2 YFSETQ. There are 15 residues in the CDR3. V was clipped by 3 bases and J by 3 bases, with 12 bases between them. CDR3 DNA: TGCGCCAGCAGCTCGCAGGGTAGGGCTAATGAAAAACTGTTTTTT. Its protein product is CASSSQGRANEKLFF. The full variable domain, its missing parts supplied by reference TRBV5-1 and TRBJ1-4, is KAGVTQTPRYLIKTRGQQVTLSCSPISGHRSVSWYQQTPGQGLQFLFEYFSETQRNKGNFPGRFSGRQFSNSRSEMNVSTLELGDSALYLCASSSQGRANEKLFFGSGTQLSVL.

This chain connects TRBV19 to TRBJ2-7; D remains ambiguous. CDR1 LNHDA and CDR2 SQIVND come from the germline V gene (reference sequence). Deletions cut 3 bases from V and 2 bases from J, with 5 bases between. This CDR3 contains 12 residues. The chain's CDR3 is CASSINTYEQYF. The CDR3 DNA is TGTGCCAGTAGTATCAACACCTACGAGCAGTACTTC.

The chain is built from TRBV9 and TRBJ2-3, with TRBD2 matching over 8 bases. The germline V gene encodes CDR1 SGDLS and CDR2 YYNGEE. J was trimmed by 3 bases and V by 3 bases; bases with no gene match: 6. The CDR3 sequence is 15 residues long. The CDR3 region has the DNA TGTGCCAGCAGCGAAAGCGGGAGCGAAACAGATACGCAGTATTTT. Translated: CASSESGSETDTQYF.

This rearrangement joins TRBV5-1 to TRBJ2-7; tentatively, D is TRBD1 (6 bases). The germline CDR1 and CDR2 sequences are SGHRS and YFSETQ. The CDR3 extends over 15 amino acids. The germline V and J ends were trimmed by 0 bases and 0 bases, with 10 bases remaining between them. The CDR3 reads CASSLAPGVSYEQYF. DNA of the CDR3: TGCGCCAGCAGCTTGGCCCCAGGGGTCTCCTACGAGCAGTACTTC.

CDR3 nucleotide sequence: TGTGCCAGCACCCTACGGGGGAAGAGGGATCAGCCCCAGCATTTT. This codes for CASTLRGKRDQPQHF. V and J are TRBV6-6 and TRBJ1-5, with TRBD1 as a possible D gene (5 bases). V gave up 7 bases and J gave up 5 bases, with 18 bases separating them. The CDR3 has 15 amino acids. Looked up from germline, CDR1 is MNHNY and CDR2 is SVGAGI (reference sequence).